This passage covers 5 T cell receptor beta chains from one sample sequenced in a study of blood T cell repertoires in COVID-19. Assay used: immunoSEQ multiplex PCR; TCRdb lists only in-frame clones, some missing. The sample shows 200,000 to 300,000 clones, 87% of them seen only once. The sample consisted of peripheral blood. These receptor sequences come from a woman in her forties who had recovered from COVID-19.

The rearrangement links TRBV27 to TRBJ1-2; 9 bases fit TRBD1. J gave up 3 bases and V 5 bases, and 10 bases lay outside the gene matches. Germline V gene data show CDR1 as MNHEY and CDR2 as SMNVEV (reference sequence). This CDR3 is 16 amino acids long. The CDR3 nucleotides read TGTGCCAGCAGTGGGAACAGGGGGCGTACGGACTATGGCTACACCTTC. Its protein is CASSGNRGRTDYGYTF.

The chain has TRBV5-8 and TRBJ2-1, with TRBD2 matching over 8 bases. Germline lookup yields CDR1 SGHTS and CDR2 YDEGEE. The CDR3 has 15 residues. The ends lost 4 bases at V and 3 bases at J; junction bases unmatched: 6. The chain's CDR3 is CASSPFSGVYNEQFF. CDR3 nucleotides: TGTGCCAGCAGCCCGTTTAGCGGGGTCTACAATGAGCAGTTCTTC.

The chain is built from TRBV4-1 and TRBJ2-1, with 14 bases fitting TRBD2. CDR1 and CDR2 (germline): MGHRA, YSYEKL. The CDR3 extends over 17 amino acids. Trimming cost V 0 bases and J 9 bases; bases outside gene matches: 7. In DNA, the CDR3 is TGCGCCAGCAGCCAAGATCCGAGACTAGCGGGGGGGCCTGAGCAGTTCTTC. Amino acid sequence: CASSQDPRLAGGPEQFF.

The CDR3 region has the DNA TGTGCCATCAGTGGGGGACAGGCTAATGAAAAACTGTTTTTT. Translated: CAISGGQANEKLFF. The V gene is TRBV10-3, the J gene TRBJ1-4; 8 bases align to TRBD1. CDR1 is ENHRY, CDR2 SYGVKD, per germline. Trimming cost V 4 bases and J 3 bases; bases outside gene matches: 1. This CDR3 has 14 residues.

The V and J genes are TRBV29-1 and TRBJ2-7; D is possibly TRBD2 (7 bases). This CDR3 has 15 residues. Germline CDR1 SQVTM, CDR2 ANQGSEA. V was clipped by 6 bases and J by 2 bases, with 20 bases between them. The CDR3 is CSVAGASDQAYEQYF. CDR3 DNA: TGCAGCGTCGCGGGGGCATCCGATCAGGCCTACGAGCAGTACTTC.